Sequencing of this T cell receptor beta chain was carried out in a study of cytomegalovirus exposure and HLA in healthy donors. This CDR3 has 14 residues. Per the germline V gene, CDR1 is MNHEY and CDR2 is SMNVEV (reference sequence). V shed 5 bases, J shed 1 base, and the junction held 4 bases outside the gene matches. The PCR ran on 60 Vbeta and 13 Jbeta primers. Profiling relied on immunoSEQ multiplex PCR, and the TCRdb table lists in-frame clones only, not all of them. The sample has roughly 200,000 clones, 79% seen once. The gene calls are TRBV27 and TRBJ1-1; 7 bases map to TRBD1. The sequencing input was PBMCs. This TCR was sampled from a woman in her thirties or forties in good health and CMV-seronegative. The CDR3: CASSIRQGNTEAFF. The DNA for the CDR3 is TGTGCCAGCAGTATCAGACAGGGGAACACTGAAGCTTTCTTT.